This T cell receptor beta chain was captured in a study of cytomegalovirus exposure and HLA in healthy donors. Study information: Approximately 170 million T cells yielded 117 million unique TCR beta sequences in earlier analysis. Study results and caveats: CMV serostatus was the only recorded immune exposure for donors. A later analysis linked a missense variant in DCLRE1C to the trimming of TCR beta V and J genes. Analyses of presence/absence relied on an assumption of roughly uniform sequencing depth across donors.

PCR was performed using 60 Vbeta and 13 Jbeta primers. Profiling relied on immunoSEQ multiplex PCR, and the TCRdb table lists in-frame clones only, not all of them. The sample lists more than 85,000 clones; 65% to 80% were seen once. Regarding this clone: What it binds is not known.

V lost 2 bases and J lost 1; bases outside the gene matches: 3. This CDR3 contains 16 residues. Germline assignment: CDR1 SGDLS and CDR2 YYNGEE. The sequence was collected from a man aged 30 to 39 in good health and CMV-seropositive. The specimen sequenced was PBMCs. The V call is TRBV9, the J call TRBJ2-3; 11 bases align to TRBD2. Here the CDR3 reads CASSVSGGVGTDTQYF. The DNA for the CDR3 is TGTGCCAGCAGCGTTAGCGGGGGGGTAGGCACAGATACGCAGTATTTT. Filled out from reference TRBV9 and TRBJ2-3, the complete variable domain reads DSGVTQTPKHLITATGQRVTLRCSPRSGDLSVYWYQQSLDQGLQFLIQYYNGEERAKGNILERFSAQQFPDLHSELNLSSLELGDSALYFCASSVSGGVGTDTQYFGPGTRLTVL.